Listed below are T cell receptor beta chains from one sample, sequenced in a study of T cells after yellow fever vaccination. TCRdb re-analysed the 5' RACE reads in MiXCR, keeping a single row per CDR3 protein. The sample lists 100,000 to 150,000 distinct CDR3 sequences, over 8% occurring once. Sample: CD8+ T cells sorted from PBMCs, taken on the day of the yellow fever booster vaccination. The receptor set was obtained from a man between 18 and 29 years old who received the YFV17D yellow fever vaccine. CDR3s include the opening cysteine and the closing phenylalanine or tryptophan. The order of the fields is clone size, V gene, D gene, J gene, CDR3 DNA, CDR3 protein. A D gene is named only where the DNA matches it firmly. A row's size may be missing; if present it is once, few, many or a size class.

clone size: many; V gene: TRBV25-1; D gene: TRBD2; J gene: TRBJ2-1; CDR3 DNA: TGTGCCAGCTCGGGGGGGGGCTGGTCCGCTAATGAGCAGTTCTTC; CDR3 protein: CASSGGGWSANEQFF
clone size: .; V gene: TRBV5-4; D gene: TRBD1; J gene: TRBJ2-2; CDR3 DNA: TGTGCCAGCAGCCCGACAGGGATTCCCGGGGAGCTGTTTTTT; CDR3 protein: CASSPTGIPGELFF
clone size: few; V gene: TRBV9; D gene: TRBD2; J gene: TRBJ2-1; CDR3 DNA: TGTGCCAGCAGCGCTTCCGGCGGGGGGGCCCCTGAGCAGTTCTTC; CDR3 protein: CASSASGGGAPEQFF
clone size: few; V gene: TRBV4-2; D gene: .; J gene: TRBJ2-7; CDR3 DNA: TGTGCCAGCAGCCTCTTCTCGAGACTCGTCCACAAATACGAGCAGTACTTC; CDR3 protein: CASSLFSRLVHKYEQYF
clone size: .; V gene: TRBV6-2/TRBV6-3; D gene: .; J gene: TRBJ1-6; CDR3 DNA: TGTGCCAGCAGTTACTCACGAGGATATTCACCCCTCCACTTT; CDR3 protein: CASSYSRGYSPLHF
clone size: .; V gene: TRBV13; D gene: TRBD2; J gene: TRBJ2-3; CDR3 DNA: TGTGCCAGCAGCTTAGGCCTGGGGGGGGGCACAGATACGCAGTATTTT; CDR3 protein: CASSLGLGGGTDTQYF
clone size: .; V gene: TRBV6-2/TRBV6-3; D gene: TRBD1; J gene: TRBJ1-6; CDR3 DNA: TGTGCCAGCGCGGGACAGTCTAATTCACCCCTCCACTTT; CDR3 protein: CASAGQSNSPLHF
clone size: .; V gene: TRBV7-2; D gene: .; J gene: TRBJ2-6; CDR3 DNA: TGTGCCAGCAGCTTAGTCGGCAGGGTACCCTCTGGGGCCAACGTCCTGACTTTC; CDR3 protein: CASSLVGRVPSGANVLTF
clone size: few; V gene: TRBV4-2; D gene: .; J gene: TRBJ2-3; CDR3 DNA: TGTGCCAGCAGCCAATCGGGGGACGTCTTGGATACGCAGTATTTT; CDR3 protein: CASSQSGDVLDTQYF
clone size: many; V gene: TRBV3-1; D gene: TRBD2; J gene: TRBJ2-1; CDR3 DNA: TGTGCCAGCAGCCTCACGACTAGCGGGGGATACAATGAGCAGTTCTTC; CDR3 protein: CASSLTTSGGYNEQFF
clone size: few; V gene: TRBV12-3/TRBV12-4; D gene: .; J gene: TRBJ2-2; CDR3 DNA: TGTGCCAGCAGTCCCTATACTAGCTTAGGTAGCACCGGGGAGCTGTTTTTT; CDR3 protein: CASSPYTSLGSTGELFF
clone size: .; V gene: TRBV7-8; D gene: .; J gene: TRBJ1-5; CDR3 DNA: TGTGCCAGCAGCCGATCCAGGTGGGCCGGCAATCAGCCCCAGCATTTT; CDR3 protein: CASSRSRWAGNQPQHF
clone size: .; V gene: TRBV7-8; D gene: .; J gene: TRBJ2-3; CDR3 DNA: TGTGCCAGCAGCTTAGTCCCAATCAGCCGCACAGATACGCAGTATTTT; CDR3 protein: CASSLVPISRTDTQYF
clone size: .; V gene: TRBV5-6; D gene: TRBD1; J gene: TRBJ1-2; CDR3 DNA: TGTGCCAGCAGCCCCTCTGACAGGGGCGGGTATGGCTACACCTTC; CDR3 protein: CASSPSDRGGYGYTF
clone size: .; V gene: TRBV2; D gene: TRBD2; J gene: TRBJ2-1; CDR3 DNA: TGTGCCAGCAAAGCGGGGGACCACAATGAGCAGTTCTTC; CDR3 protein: CASKAGDHNEQFF
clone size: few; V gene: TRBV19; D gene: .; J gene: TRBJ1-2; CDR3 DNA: TGTGCCAGCAACGAGGCCGGCACCTATGGCTACACCTTC; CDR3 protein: CASNEAGTYGYTF
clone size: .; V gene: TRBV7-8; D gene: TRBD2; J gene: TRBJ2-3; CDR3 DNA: TGTGCCACCAACGCCCGTACTAGCGACGATACGCAGTATTTT; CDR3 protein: CATNARTSDDTQYF
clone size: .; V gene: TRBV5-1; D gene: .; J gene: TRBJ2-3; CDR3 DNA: TGCGCCAGCAGCTTGGCGTATACTAGCACAGATACGCAGTATTTT; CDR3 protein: CASSLAYTSTDTQYF
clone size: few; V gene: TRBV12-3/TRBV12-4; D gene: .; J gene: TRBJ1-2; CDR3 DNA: TGTGCCAGCAGTTTAAGTAGGGCCTATGGCTACACCTTC; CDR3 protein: CASSLSRAYGYTF
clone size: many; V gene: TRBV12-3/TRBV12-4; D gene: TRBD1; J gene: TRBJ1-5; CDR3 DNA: TGTGCCAGCAACCAAGCAGGGACAGGGAATCAGCCCCAGCATTTT; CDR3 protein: CASNQAGTGNQPQHF
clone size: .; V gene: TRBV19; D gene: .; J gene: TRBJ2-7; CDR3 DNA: TGTGCCAGTAGTATGGGACGAAACTCCTACGAGCAGTACTTC; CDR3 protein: CASSMGRNSYEQYF
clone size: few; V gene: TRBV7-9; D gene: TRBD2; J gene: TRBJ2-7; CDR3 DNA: TGTGCCAGCAGTTATAGCGGGGTTTTCTCCTACGAGCAGTACTTC; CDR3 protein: CASSYSGVFSYEQYF
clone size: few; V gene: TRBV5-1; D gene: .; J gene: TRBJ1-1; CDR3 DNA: TGCGCCAGCAGCTTGGCCCCTGGACAGTTGATCATGAACACTGAAGCTTTCTTT; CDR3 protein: CASSLAPGQLIMNTEAFF
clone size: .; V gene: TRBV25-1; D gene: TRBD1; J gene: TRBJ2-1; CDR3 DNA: TGTGCCAGCAGTGGAAGACAGGGCTGGGAGCAGTTCTTC; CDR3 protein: CASSGRQGWEQFF
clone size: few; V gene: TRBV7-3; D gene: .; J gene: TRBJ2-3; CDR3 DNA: TGTGCCAGCAGCTTACCCGGCCTCACAGATACGCAGTATTTT; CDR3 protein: CASSLPGLTDTQYF
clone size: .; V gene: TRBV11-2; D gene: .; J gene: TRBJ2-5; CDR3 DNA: TGTGCCAGCAGCCCCAGGGACGGAGAACGCCAGACCCAGTACTTC; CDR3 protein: CASSPRDGERQTQYF
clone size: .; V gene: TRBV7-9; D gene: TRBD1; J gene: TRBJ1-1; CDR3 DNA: TGTGCCAGCACTACTATCCGCCTCAGGGGGTTAGCTTTCTTT; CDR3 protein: CASTTIRLRGLAFF
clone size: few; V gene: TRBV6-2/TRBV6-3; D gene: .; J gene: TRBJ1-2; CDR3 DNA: TGTGCCAGCATTCTTACCCCAGGAAACTATGGCTACACCTTC; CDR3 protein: CASILTPGNYGYTF
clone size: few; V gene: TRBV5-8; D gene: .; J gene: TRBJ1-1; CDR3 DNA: TGTGCCAGCAGCTTGGTGCCCTCGACCGAGTTACGAGCTTTCTTT; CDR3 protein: CASSLVPSTELRAFF
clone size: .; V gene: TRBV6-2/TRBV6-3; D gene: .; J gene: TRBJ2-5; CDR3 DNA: TGTGCCAGTCAGCCCCCCAGGGCCGAAGAGACCCAGTACTTC; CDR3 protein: CASQPPRAEETQYF
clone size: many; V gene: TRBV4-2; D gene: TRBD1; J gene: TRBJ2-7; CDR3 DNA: TGTGCCAGCAGCCAAGGACAGGGGACGTCTTCCTACGAGCAGTACTTC; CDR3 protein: CASSQGQGTSSYEQYF
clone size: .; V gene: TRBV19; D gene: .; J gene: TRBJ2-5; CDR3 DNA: TGTGCCAGTAGTATCTCCAGTGGGTGGGAGACCCAGTACTTC; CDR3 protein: CASSISSGWETQYF